One and the same sample provided the 5 T cell receptor beta chains below, sequenced in a study of blood T cells in healthy people across ages. With a J-beta primer mix and a sample-barcoded 5' primer, a second PCR ran about 7 to 12 cycles. MiXCR was run by TCRdb on the 5' RACE reads, yielding one entry per CDR3 protein. Among approximately 780,000 distinct CDR3 sequences listed, about 26% were seen once. The data were also submitted as part of a second study, on T cells of mothers and their children.

The sequencing sample was made of blood. Receptors originate from a boy aged 5-17 years in good health.

The V and J genes are TRBV25-1 and TRBJ2-1; the D gene could be TRBD1 or TRBD2 (5 bases each). This CDR3 comprises 13 residues. The germline V gene encodes CDR1 MGHDK and CDR2 SYGVNS. V was shortened by 10 bases and J by 2 bases, with 12 bases between the two germline ends. In DNA, the CDR3 is TGTGCCACCGGGGACGGCGCCTACAATGAGCAGTTCTTC. This codes for CATGDGAYNEQFF. Looking up the rest from reference TRBV25-1 and TRBJ2-1 gives the full variable domain: EADIYQTPRYLVIGTGKKITLECSQTMGHDKMYWYQQDPGMELHLIHYSYGVNSTEKGDLSSESTVSRIRTEHFPLTLESARPSHTSQYLCATGDGAYNEQFFGPGTRLTVL.

The rearrangement joins TRBV7-2 to TRBJ2-3; D ambiguous. Trimming pared 7 bases from V and 1 base from J, leaving 12 bases between. CDR3 size: 14 residues. Per the germline V gene, CDR1 is SGHTA and CDR2 is FQGNSA. Written as DNA, the CDR3 is TGTGCCAGCAAAACTCAGGTGGGCACAGATACGCAGTATTTT. It codes for CASKTQVGTDTQYF.

The sample holds a few counts of this clonotype. The V and J genes are TRBV29-1 and TRBJ2-7; 9 bases are shared with TRBD1. This CDR3 comprises 13 residues. V shed 7 bases, J shed 2 bases, and the junction held 6 bases outside the gene matches. CDR1 is SQVTM, CDR2 ANQGSEA, per germline. The CDR3 is CSAGQGITYEQYF. Here the CDR3 DNA reads TGCAGCGCCGGACAGGGGATAACCTACGAGCAGTACTTC.

This clonotype was observed a handful of times. CDR3 sequence: CASSLARRREQFF. CDR3 nucleotides: TGTGCCAGCAGCCTAGCCAGGCGGAGGGAGCAGTTCTTC. V and J are TRBV3-1 and TRBJ2-5; possible D gene TRBD2, 5 bases. With the DNA end fitting TRBJ2-1 better, the J assignment may be wrong. The CDR3 is made up of 13 amino acids. Germline CDR1 reads LGHDT; CDR2 reads YNNKEL (reference sequence).

The chain couples TRBV5-1 to TRBJ2-3; tentatively, D is TRBD1 (6 bases). CDR3 length: 15 amino acids. Trimming cost V 0 bases and J 2 bases, with 10 bases left between them. Germline V gene sequence: CDR1 SGHRS, CDR2 YFSETQ. For the CDR3, the DNA is TGCGCCAGCAGCTTGGGGGACATCCCCACAGATACGCAGTATTTT. Protein product: CASSLGDIPTDTQYF. Complete variable domain (other parts from reference TRBV5-1 and TRBJ2-3): KAGVTQTPRYLIKTRGQQVTLSCSPISGHRSVSWYQQTPGQGLQFLFEYFSETQRNKGNFPGRFSGRQFSNSRSEMNVSTLELGDSALYLCASSLGDIPTDTQYFGPGTRLTVL.